A single sample is the source of the 27 T cell receptor beta chains below, sequenced in a study of cytomegalovirus exposure and HLA in healthy donors. The study ran its PCR with 60 Vbeta and 13 Jbeta primers. Libraries were prepared by immunoSEQ multiplex PCR; TCRdb keeps only in-frame clonotypes and omits some of them. The sample comprises 100,000 to 130,000 clones, 82% of which are singletons, and 2% to 3% rests with the top ten. Material for sequencing was PBMCs. These receptors were collected from a man younger than 40 in good health and CMV-seropositive.

V gene TRBV11-3 combines with J gene TRBJ2-1, with 9 bases aligning to TRBD2. With 4 bases clipped from V and 6 bases from J, the junction kept 13 bases outside the gene matches. CDR1 is SGHNT, CDR2 YENEEA, per germline. The CDR3 length is 17 residues. CDR3 sequence (DNA): TGTGCCAGCAGCTCCTCGAATAGCGGGAGCCCCTCCAATGAGCAGTTCTTC. Protein product: CASSSSNSGSPSNEQFF.

The chain joins TRBV5-1 to TRBJ1-1, with 7 bases that match TRBD1. The CDR3 is 14 amino acids. J lost 6 bases, V lost 0 bases, and 5 bases had no gene match. Germline CDR1 reads SGHRS; CDR2 reads YFSETQ. The chain's CDR3 is CASSLALQGAEAFF. Here the CDR3 DNA reads TGCGCCAGCAGCTTGGCCCTGCAGGGGGCTGAAGCTTTCTTT.

This rearrangement joins TRBV2 to TRBJ1-1, with 8 bases aligning to TRBD1. This CDR3 region has 14 residues. With 5 bases clipped from V and 0 bases from J, the junction kept 2 bases outside the gene matches. Germline values: CDR1 SNHLY, CDR2 FYNNEI. The CDR3 is CASSRQGLNTEAFF. CDR3 in DNA: TGTGCCAGCAGTAGACAGGGGCTGAACACTGAAGCTTTCTTT.

A single count supports this clone. The chain uses TRBV10-2 and TRBJ2-3; TRBD1 agrees at 9 bases. The V gene's germline CDR1 is WSHSY and CDR2 SAAADI. Unmatched junction bases numbered 6, after V lost 9 bases and J lost 5 bases. The CDR3 runs to 13 residues. The CDR3 is CARLGQGKDTQYF. Written as DNA, the CDR3 is TGCGCCAGACTGGGACAGGGAAAAGATACGCAGTATTTT.

This rearrangement joins TRBV2 to TRBJ1-2; no clear D gene. The CDR3 contains 12 residues. CDR1 SNHLY and CDR2 FYNNEI come from the germline V gene. Deletions cut 7 bases from V and 4 bases from J, with 10 bases between. CDR3 sequence: CASTESIYGYTF. CDR3 sequence (DNA): TGTGCCAGCACCGAGTCCATCTATGGCTACACCTTC.

On this clone itself: At one boundary the junction diverges from the germline segment, which might be a read error. The V and J genes are TRBV7-8 and TRBJ2-6, with D tentatively TRBD1 (5 bases). The germline V gene has CDR1 SGHVS and CDR2 FQNEAQ. CDR3 length: 14 amino acids. CDR3 protein: CASSPLPGANGLTF. The CDR3 DNA reads as TGTGCCAGCAGCCCCCTCCCTGGGGCCAACGGCCTGACTTTC.

This clone was detected a few times. The chain is built from TRBV4-1 and TRBJ2-7, with TRBD1 identical over 7 bases. The germline CDR1 and CDR2 sequences are MGHRA and YSYEKL. This CDR3 spans 15 amino acids. The V segment lost 5 bases and the J segment 0 bases; nucleotides outside the gene matches: 7. In DNA form, the CDR3 reads TGCGCCAGCAGCATTTACAGGGGACGCTCCTACGAGCAGTACTTC. It encodes CASSIYRGRSYEQYF.

V is TRBV27 and J is TRBJ1-2; 9 positions agree with TRBD1. V lost 5 bases, J lost 2 bases, and 6 bases stayed unmatched. From germline, CDR1 is MNHEY and CDR2 SMNVEV (reference sequence). The CDR3 has 15 residues. The CDR3 spells CASSPFGQGNYGYTF. As DNA, the CDR3 is TGTGCCAGCAGTCCTTTCGGACAGGGGAACTATGGCTACACCTTC.

V and J are TRBV11-2 and TRBJ2-7; unclear D gene. The germline CDR1 and CDR2 sequences are SGHAT and FQNNGV. V was trimmed by 5 bases and J by 2 bases, leaving 13 bases between them. The CDR3 has 14 amino acids. DNA of the CDR3: TGTGCCAGCAGCCGAGCGACGCAACCCTACGAGCAGTACTTC. Translation gives CASSRATQPYEQYF.

DNA of the CDR3: TGTGCCAGCAGTTTAACCCGGGGTTTAGGAGATTCACCCCTCCACTTT. Amino acid sequence: CASSLTRGLGDSPLHF. The chain couples TRBV27 to TRBJ1-6; D call uncertain. V lost 2 bases and J 8 bases, leaving 16 bases between the germline ends. Germline V lookup: CDR1 MNHEY, CDR2 SMNVEV (reference sequence). The CDR3 is made up of 16 amino acids.

J is TRBJ2-7 and V is TRBV7-6; possible D gene TRBD2, 6 bases. The CDR3 is 12 amino acids. Germline CDR1 and CDR2: SGHVS and FNYEAQ. The V end was cut by 6 bases, the J end by 6 bases, with 12 bases between. CDR3 sequence reads: CASSLVEGEQYF. DNA of the CDR3: TGTGCCAGCAGTCTGGTGGAGGGCGAGCAGTACTTC.

The chain couples TRBV5-1 to TRBJ2-1; 9 bases line up with TRBD1. This CDR3 comprises 15 residues. V shed 3 bases, J shed 4 bases, and the junction held 5 bases outside the gene matches. Germline CDR1 and CDR2: SGHRS and YFSETQ. CDR3: CASSSQGAEYNEQFF. In DNA, the CDR3 is TGCGCCAGCAGCTCACAGGGGGCGGAGTACAATGAGCAGTTCTTC.

The CDR3 loop is CASSEAAGFVTEAFF. CDR3 sequence (DNA): TGTGCCAGCAGTGAAGCCGCAGGGTTCGTCACTGAAGCTTTCTTT. V is TRBV6-1 and J is TRBJ1-1, with D possibly being TRBD1 (5 bases). Deletions cut 0 bases from V and 4 bases from J, with 12 bases between. CDR1 and CDR2 from the germline V gene are MNHNS and SASEGT. The CDR3 runs 15 residues.

The chain combines TRBV11-2 with TRBJ1-1; possibly TRBD1 for D (5 bases). Germline V gene data show CDR1 as SGHAT and CDR2 as FQNNGV. Between the trimmed V and J ends, which lost 3 bases and 7 bases, there was a span of 9 bases. There are 12 residues in the CDR3. The CDR3 spells CASSFFDSEAFF. The CDR3 region has the DNA TGTGCCAGCAGCTTTTTTGACAGTGAAGCTTTCTTT. The full variable domain, with the rest looked up from reference TRBV11-2 and TRBJ1-1, is EAGVAQSPRYKIIEKRQSVAFWCNPISGHATLYWYQQILGQGPKLLIQFQNNGVVDDSQLPKDRFSAERLKGVDSTLKIQPAKLEDSAVYLCASSFFDSEAFFGQGTRLTVV.

The chain carries TRBV2 and TRBJ1-6, with 9 positions matching TRBD1. This CDR3 has 15 amino acids. CDR1 and CDR2 from the germline V gene are SNHLY and FYNNEI. The junction had 8 bases not matched to a gene; V was cut back by 4 bases and J by 10 bases. The CDR3 DNA is TGTGCCAGCAGTGGAGCCGGGACAGGGTTGTCACCCCTCCACTTT. Its protein is CASSGAGTGLSPLHF.

The chain carries TRBV19 and TRBJ1-1; 8 bases are a match to TRBD1. This CDR3 has 16 residues. Per the germline V gene, CDR1 is LNHDA and CDR2 is SQIVND (reference sequence). Trimming at V came to 6 bases and at J to 6 bases, leaving 15 bases not matched to a gene. The CDR3 protein is CASSRLGGQGRPEAFF. CDR3 in DNA: TGTGCCAGTAGCCGCTTAGGAGGACAGGGAAGGCCTGAAGCTTTCTTT.

This clone was counted a single time. The chain couples TRBV27 to TRBJ2-7; TRBD1 is a possible D gene (6 bases). This CDR3 is 15 amino acids long. The germline V and J ends were trimmed by 2 bases and 5 bases, with 16 bases remaining between them. The germline gives CDR1 MNHEY, CDR2 SMNVEV (reference sequence). The DNA of the CDR3 is TGTGCCAGCAGTTTAAATTTGGGCAGGGGTCACGAGCAGTACTTC. Its protein product is CASSLNLGRGHEQYF.

V gene TRBV13 combines with J gene TRBJ2-1; D remains unclear. Trimming cost V 2 bases and J 0 bases, with 8 bases left between them. Germline CDR1 is PRHDT and CDR2 is FYEKMQ (reference sequence). The length of the CDR3 is 15 residues. CDR3 bases: TGTGCCAGCAGCTTAACCGGGTCCTCCTACAATGAGCAGTTCTTC. Amino acids: CASSLTGSSYNEQFF.

The chain uses TRBV5-5 and TRBJ2-2, with 10 bases matching TRBD2. J lost 4 bases, V lost 1 base, and 4 bases had no gene match. Per the germline V gene, CDR1 is SGHKS and CDR2 is YYEKEE (reference sequence). This CDR3 has 16 residues. The CDR3 here is CASSLLAGATTGELFF. The CDR3 DNA is TGTGCCAGCAGCTTGCTAGCGGGGGCTACCACCGGGGAGCTGTTTTTT.

The J gene is TRBJ2-7, the V gene TRBV9, with D unresolved. The ends were cut back, 6 bases at V and 0 bases at J, with 10 bases in the middle. There are 13 residues in the CDR3. CDR1 and CDR2 (germline): SGDLS, YYNGEE. In nucleotides, the CDR3 is TGTGCCAGCAACGGCGGTAACTCCTACGAGCAGTACTTC. Protein sequence: CASNGGNSYEQYF.

The rearrangement joins TRBV6-4 to TRBJ2-3; D may be TRBD2 (6 bases). Germline values: CDR1 MRHNA, CDR2 SNTAGT. The length of the CDR3 is 14 residues. V was cut by 5 bases and J by 4 bases, with 13 bases left in between. CDR3 amino acids: CASSPAGGADTQYF. CDR3 in DNA: TGTGCCAGCAGTCCGGCTGGCGGGGCAGATACGCAGTATTTT.

The V and J genes are TRBV27 and TRBJ2-3; the D gene is possibly TRBD1 (6 bases). This CDR3 contains 14 residues. Germline loops: CDR1 MNHEY, CDR2 SMNVEV (reference sequence). Trimming pared 3 bases from V and 3 bases from J, leaving 10 bases between. This chain's CDR3 is CASSFTGQTDTQYF. The CDR3 region has the DNA TGTGCCAGCAGTTTTACAGGGCAAACAGATACGCAGTATTTT.

Here the CDR3 DNA reads TGTGCCTGGAGTTTCGGGACAGGGGATCAGCCCCAGCATTTT. Its translation: CAWSFGTGDQPQHF. The chain couples TRBV30 to TRBJ1-5, with 10 bases lining up with TRBD1. The CDR3 runs 14 residues. Per the germline V gene, CDR1 is GTSNPN and CDR2 is SVGIG (reference sequence). J lost 5 bases, V lost 2 bases, and 3 bases had no gene match.

The rearrangement links TRBV9 to TRBJ2-5, with 7 nucleotides matching TRBD2. V gave up 0 bases and J gave up 3 bases; unmatched junction bases: 2. Germline CDR1 is SGDLS and CDR2 is YYNGEE. The CDR3 is made up of 14 amino acids. The CDR3 protein is CASSVVSGEETQYF. In DNA form, the CDR3 reads TGTGCCAGCAGCGTAGTGAGCGGGGAAGAGACCCAGTACTTC.

The CDR3 loop reads CASNRGPTETQYF. The DNA of the CDR3 is TGTGCCAGCAACAGGGGGCCCACAGAGACCCAGTACTTC. The V call is TRBV6-5, the J call TRBJ2-5; 9 bases agree with TRBD1. This CDR3 has 13 residues. CDR1 is MNHEY and CDR2 is SVGAGI in the germline V gene. Trimming removed 7 bases from V and 4 bases from J; junction bases left unmatched: 4.

The chain combines TRBV4-2 with TRBJ2-5; the D gene is possibly TRBD2 (5 bases). The germline CDR1 and CDR2 sequences are LGHNA and YNFKEQ. There are 14 residues in the CDR3. Trimming took off 1 base at V and 2 bases at J, with 8 bases between the two ends. The DNA for the CDR3 is TGTGCCAGCAGCCAAGGATGGGAGCAAGAGACCCAGTACTTC. Its translation is CASSQGWEQETQYF.

The chain combines TRBV19 with TRBJ1-2; 10 bases line up with TRBD1. Per germline, CDR1 LNHDA and CDR2 SQIVND (reference sequence). The CDR3 loop spans 15 amino acids. V lost 7 bases to trimming and J lost 4 bases; unmatched junction nucleotides: 9. DNA for the CDR3: TGTGCCAGTACCGATACGGGACAGGGGAGCTATGGCTACACCTTC. Protein sequence: CASTDTGQGSYGYTF.